This T cell receptor (beta chain) was captured in a study of blood T cell repertoires in COVID-19. Study-level background: From T cells, B-cell-depleted T cells, or PBMCs came the material, which was cDNA or gDNA.

This table comes from immunoSEQ multiplex PCR, and its TCRdb copy is limited to in-frame clones, with some not included. The sample comprises 200,000 to 250,000 clones, 85% of which are singletons, and about 2.5% rests with the top ten. Germline V gives CDR1 LNHDA, CDR2 SQIVND (reference sequence). J was trimmed by 0 bases and V by 8 bases; bases with no gene match: 21. The CDR3 totals 20 residues. While infection was still active, Seattle patients were enrolled and then followed longitudinally. Sample: peripheral blood. This TCR derives from an older woman with COVID-19, enrolled during active disease. This sequence joins TRBV19 and TRBJ2-1, with 8 bases lining up with TRBD2. The CDR3 reads CASRQGAGAHTLSSYNEQFF. In nucleotides, the CDR3 is TGTGCCAGTCGGCAGGGAGCGGGGGCCCACACCCTGAGCTCCTACAATGAGCAGTTCTTC.